The next 5 T cell receptor beta chains were all read from a single sample in a study of blood T cell repertoires in COVID-19. This table comes from immunoSEQ multiplex PCR, and its TCRdb copy is limited to in-frame clones, with some not included. The sample holds approximately 360,000 clones, roughly 87% seen once. The sample consisted of PBMCs or T cells enriched from blood (not recorded which). Receptors originate from a woman in her fifties or sixties who had recovered from COVID-19.

This rearrangement joins TRBV7-2 to TRBJ1-3, with 12 bases identical to TRBD1. The CDR3 sequence is 18 residues long. The V gene's germline CDR1 is SGHTA and CDR2 FQGNSA. V shed 3 bases, J shed 2 bases, and the junction held 8 bases outside the gene matches. The CDR3 DNA sequence: TGTGCCAGCAGCTTTGCCCCGGGACAGGGGGCTGCTGGAAACACCATATATTTT. This gives the protein CASSFAPGQGAAGNTIYF.

The V and J genes are TRBV5-8 and TRBJ2-6; 8 bases line up with TRBD1. Germline V gives CDR1 SGHTS, CDR2 YDEGEE. This CDR3 is 17 amino acids long. V lost 4 bases, J lost 0 bases, and 6 bases stayed unmatched. The CDR3 spells CASSETGVSSGANVLTF. CDR3 DNA: TGTGCCAGCAGCGAGACAGGGGTCAGCTCTGGGGCCAACGTCCTGACTTTC.

The chain links TRBV19 to TRBJ1-1; D may be TRBD1 (6 bases). The CDR3 totals 12 residues. Trimming pared 5 bases from V and 8 bases from J, leaving 12 bases between. CDR1 and CDR2 from the germline V gene are LNHDA and SQIVND (reference sequence). The CDR3 DNA reads as TGTGCCAGTAGTGGGGGCTTTTCCGAAGCTTTCTTT. Its translation is CASSGGFSEAFF.

The chain has TRBV6-2 or TRBV6-3 and TRBJ2-7, with D possibly matching TRBD1 (5 bases). The CDR3 runs to 14 residues. Germline V gene sequence: CDR1 MNHEY, CDR2 SVGEGT. V dropped 4 bases and J dropped 2 bases, with 12 bases sitting between them. Here the CDR3 reads CASSSRVPPYEQYF. CDR3 nucleotide sequence: TGTGCCAGCAGTTCCAGGGTCCCCCCCTACGAGCAGTACTTC.

The chain links TRBV7-2 to TRBJ2-3; 10 bases are a match to TRBD2. CDR3 length equals 18 residues. CDR1 is SGHTA, CDR2 FQGNSA, per germline. V lost 2 bases and J lost 5; bases outside the gene matches: 13. The CDR3 reads CASSLWGRTSGVVDTQYF. CDR3 bases: TGTGCCAGCAGCTTATGGGGGCGAACTAGCGGGGTTGTAGATACGCAGTATTTT.